This is a list of T cell receptor beta chains from one sample in a study of T-cell memory formation after mild COVID-19. MiXCR was run by TCRdb on the 5' RACE reads, yielding one entry per CDR3 protein. The table records about 180,000 distinct CDR3 sequences, around 20% of them present only once. The sample consisted of PBMCs or a T cell subset sorted from them (not recorded which). The receptor source for this set is a man between 18 and 29 years old who had mild COVID-19 (a few samples of this study predate the infection). Cell type and time point are not known. Each CDR3 is given with its conserved first and last residue. A D gene is named only where the DNA matches it firmly. Clone size is given for some rows only: seen once, a few or many times, or a class if the clone is expanded.

size	V	D	J	CDR3	DNA
-	TRBV18	-	TRBJ2-6	CASSGKDSLSGANVLTF	TGTGCCAGCTCAGGAAAGGACAGCCTCTCTGGGGCCAACGTCCTGACTTTC
many	TRBV27	TRBD1	TRBJ1-5	CASSLDRVGNQPQHF	TGTGCCAGCAGTTTAGACAGGGTTGGCAATCAGCCCCAGCATTTT
-	TRBV12-3/TRBV12-4	TRBD2	TRBJ2-1	CASRNDPGTILPSEQFF	TGTGCCAGCAGAAATGACCCCGGGACTATACTTCCGAGTGAGCAGTTCTTC
-	TRBV25-1	TRBD1	TRBJ2-7	CASSDHGDRAYEQYF	TGTGCCAGCAGTGATCATGGGGACAGGGCCTACGAGCAGTACTTC
-	TRBV7-9	TRBD1	TRBJ1-1	CASSGRQGRVNTEAFF	TGTGCCAGCAGCGGCCGACAGGGTAGGGTGAACACTGAAGCTTTCTTT
-	TRBV20-1	-	TRBJ2-5	CSARPPGQETQYF	TGCAGTGCTCGCCCCCCAGGCCAAGAGACCCAGTACTTC
-	TRBV3-1	-	TRBJ1-1	CASSQERGVATEAFF	TGTGCCAGCAGCCAAGAGAGGGGGGTTGCCACTGAAGCTTTCTTT
few	TRBV20-1	-	TRBJ2-5	CSARGSSETQYF	TGCAGTGCTAGGGGTAGTTCGGAGACCCAGTACTTC
-	TRBV6-2/TRBV6-3	TRBD1	TRBJ1-5	CASRGTGNSQPQHF	TGTGCCAGCAGAGGGACAGGGAATAGCCAGCCCCAGCATTTT
-	TRBV9	-	TRBJ2-1	CASAPRQALNEQFF	TGTGCCAGCGCCCCCCGCCAGGCTCTCAATGAGCAGTTCTTC
many	TRBV4-3	-	TRBJ1-3	CASSQEFSGAGNTIYF	TGCGCCAGCAGCCAAGAGTTTTCAGGGGCTGGAAACACCATATATTTT
few	TRBV7-9	TRBD2	TRBJ2-2	CASSAVTSATPLTGELFF	TGTGCCAGCAGCGCTGTAACTAGCGCGACCCCCTTAACCGGGGAGCTGTTTTTT
-	TRBV7-2	-	TRBJ1-6	CASSLRTRDGALHF	TGTGCCAGCAGCTTAAGGACACGGGACGGGGCCCTCCACTTT
-	TRBV9	-	TRBJ1-2	CASSPRTNYGYTF	TGTGCCAGCAGCCCGCGGACGAACTATGGCTACACCTTC
-	TRBV5-1	TRBD2	TRBJ2-1	CASPTSGGDEQFF	TGCGCCAGCCCCACCAGCGGGGGGGATGAGCAGTTCTTC
few	TRBV9	-	TRBJ2-1	CASSGGWNEQFF	TGTGCCAGCAGTGGGGGGTGGAATGAGCAGTTCTTC
many	TRBV6-5	TRBD2	TRBJ2-3	CASRSFGGSDTQYF	TGTGCCAGCAGGTCTTTCGGGGGGTCAGATACGCAGTATTTT
few	TRBV9	TRBD1	TRBJ2-3	CASSEGQYTDTQYF	TGTGCCAGCAGCGAGGGACAGTACACAGATACGCAGTATTTT
-	TRBV18	-	TRBJ2-7	CASSLSTDGFYEQYF	TGTGCCAGCTCACTCTCCACGGACGGCTTCTACGAGCAGTACTTC
few	TRBV5-1	TRBD1	TRBJ1-1	CASSTQGRTEAFF	TGCGCCAGCAGCACACAGGGGAGGACTGAAGCTTTCTTT
-	TRBV7-8	TRBD1	TRBJ1-1	CASRGQANTEAFF	TGTGCCAGCAGAGGACAGGCGAACACTGAAGCTTTCTTT
few	TRBV12-3/TRBV12-4	TRBD2	TRBJ2-5	CASSRGDRETQYF	TGTGCCAGCAGTCGGGGGGATAGGGAGACCCAGTACTTC
-	TRBV6-5	TRBD2	TRBJ2-3	CASRGLAASTDTQYF	TGTGCCAGCAGGGGACTAGCGGCTAGCACAGATACGCAGTATTTT
-	TRBV28	-	TRBJ2-2	CASGGDSYTGELFF	TGTGCCAGCGGCGGGGACTCCTACACCGGGGAGCTGTTTTTT
few	TRBV2	-	TRBJ2-3	CASSGGNKDTQYF	TGTGCCAGCAGTGGTGGGAATAAAGATACGCAGTATTTT
-	TRBV6-2/TRBV6-3	-	TRBJ1-5	CASTRQLAQPQHF	TGTGCCAGCACTAGGCAGTTGGCTCAGCCCCAGCATTTT
few	TRBV11-2	-	TRBJ1-4	CASSPKAGGEKLFF	TGTGCCAGCAGCCCCAAGGCAGGAGGGGAAAAACTGTTTTTT
few	TRBV15	-	TRBJ1-5	CATSRDGGGYSNQPQHF	TGTGCCACCAGCAGAGATGGGGGCGGCTATAGCAATCAGCCCCAGCATTTT
-	TRBV27	-	TRBJ1-2	CASSPFGTNYGYTF	TGTGCCAGCAGTCCCTTTGGCACCAACTATGGCTACACCTTC
many	TRBV5-4	-	TRBJ1-4	CASSSRSRGNEKLFF	TGTGCCAGCAGCTCCCGGAGTAGGGGAAATGAAAAACTGTTTTTT